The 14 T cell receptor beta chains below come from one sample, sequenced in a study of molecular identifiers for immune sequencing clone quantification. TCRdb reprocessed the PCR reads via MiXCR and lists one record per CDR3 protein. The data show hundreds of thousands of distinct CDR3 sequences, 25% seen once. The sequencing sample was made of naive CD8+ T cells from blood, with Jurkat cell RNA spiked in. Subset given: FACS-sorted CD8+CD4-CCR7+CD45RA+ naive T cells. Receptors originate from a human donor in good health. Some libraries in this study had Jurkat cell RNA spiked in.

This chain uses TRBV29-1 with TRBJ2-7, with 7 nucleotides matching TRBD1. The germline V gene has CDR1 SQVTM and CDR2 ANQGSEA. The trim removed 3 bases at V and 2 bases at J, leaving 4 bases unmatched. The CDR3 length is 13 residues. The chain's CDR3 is CSVEGQCAYEQYF. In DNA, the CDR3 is TGCAGCGTTGAGGGACAGTGTGCCTACGAGCAGTACTTC.

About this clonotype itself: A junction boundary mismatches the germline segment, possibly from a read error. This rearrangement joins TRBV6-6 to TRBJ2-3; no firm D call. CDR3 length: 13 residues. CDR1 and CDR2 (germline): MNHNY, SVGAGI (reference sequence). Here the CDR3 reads CASRNLNINTHYF. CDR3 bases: TGTGCCAGCAGAAACCTCAATATCAATACGCACTATTTT.

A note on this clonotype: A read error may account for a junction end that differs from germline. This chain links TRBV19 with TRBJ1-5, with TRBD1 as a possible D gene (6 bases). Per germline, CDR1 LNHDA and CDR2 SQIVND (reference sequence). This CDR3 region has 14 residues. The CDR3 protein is CAGRGEVRDQPQHF. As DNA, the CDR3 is TGTGCCGGTAGGGGGGAGGTTAGGGATCAGCCCCAGCATTTT.

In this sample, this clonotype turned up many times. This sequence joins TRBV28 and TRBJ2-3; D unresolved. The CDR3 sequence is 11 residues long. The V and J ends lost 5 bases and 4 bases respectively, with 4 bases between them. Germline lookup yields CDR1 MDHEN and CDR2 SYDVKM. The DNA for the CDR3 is TGTGCCAGCAGTCGACCAGATACGCAGTATTTT. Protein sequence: CASSRPDTQYF. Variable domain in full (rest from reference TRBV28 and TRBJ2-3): DVKVTQSSRYLVKRTGEKVFLECVQDMDHENMFWYRQDPGLGLRLIYFSYDVKMKEKGDIPEGYSVSREKKERFSLILESASTNQTSMYLCASSRPDTQYFGPGTRLTVL.

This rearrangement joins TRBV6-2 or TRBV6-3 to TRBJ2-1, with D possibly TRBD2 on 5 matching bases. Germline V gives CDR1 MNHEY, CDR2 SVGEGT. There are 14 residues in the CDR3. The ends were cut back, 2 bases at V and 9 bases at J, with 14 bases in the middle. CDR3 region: CASSYGMASSEQFF. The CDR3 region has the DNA TGTGCCAGCAGTTACGGTATGGCTAGCTCTGAGCAGTTCTTC.

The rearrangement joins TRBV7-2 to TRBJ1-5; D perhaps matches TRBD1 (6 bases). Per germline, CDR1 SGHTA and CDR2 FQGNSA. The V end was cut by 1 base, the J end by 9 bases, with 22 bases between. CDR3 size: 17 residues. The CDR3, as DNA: TGTGCCAGCAGCTTAGAAGGGGGGGGAATTTTGGGTCGGCCCCAGCATTTT. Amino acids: CASSLEGGGILGRPQHF.

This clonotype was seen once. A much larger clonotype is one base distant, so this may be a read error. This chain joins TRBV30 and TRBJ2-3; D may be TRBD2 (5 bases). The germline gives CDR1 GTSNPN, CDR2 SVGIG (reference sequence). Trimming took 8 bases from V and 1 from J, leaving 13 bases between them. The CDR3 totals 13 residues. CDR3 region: CAGEAARTDTQYF. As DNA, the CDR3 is TGTGCCGGGGAAGCGGCTCGCACAGATACGCAGTATTTT.

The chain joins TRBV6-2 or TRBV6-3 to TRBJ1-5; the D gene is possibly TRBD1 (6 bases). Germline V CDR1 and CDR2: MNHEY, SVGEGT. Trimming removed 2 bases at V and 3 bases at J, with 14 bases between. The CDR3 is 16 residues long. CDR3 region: CASSYRGAFNNQPQHF. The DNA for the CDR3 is TGTGCCAGCAGTTACAGGGGGGCCTTTAACAATCAGCCCCAGCATTTT.

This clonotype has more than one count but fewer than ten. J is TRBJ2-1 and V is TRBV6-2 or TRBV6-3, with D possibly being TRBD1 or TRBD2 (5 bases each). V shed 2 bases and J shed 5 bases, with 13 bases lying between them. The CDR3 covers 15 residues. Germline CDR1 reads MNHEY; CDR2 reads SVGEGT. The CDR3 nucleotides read TGTGCCAGCAGTTACAGGGGTCCCGGGGACAATGAGCAGTTCTTC. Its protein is CASSYRGPGDNEQFF.

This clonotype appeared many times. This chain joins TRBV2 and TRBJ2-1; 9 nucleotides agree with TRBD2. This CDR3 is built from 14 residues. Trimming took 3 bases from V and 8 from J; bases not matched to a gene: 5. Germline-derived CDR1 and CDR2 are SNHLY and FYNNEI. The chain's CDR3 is CASSDSGRRHEQFF. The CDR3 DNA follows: TGTGCCAGCAGTGATAGCGGGAGAAGGCATGAGCAGTTCTTC.

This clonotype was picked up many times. The CDR3 DNA follows: TGTGCCAGCACCCCTCGGGGAATGACAGATACGCAGTATTTT. It yields the protein CASTPRGMTDTQYF. V is TRBV12-3 or TRBV12-4 and J is TRBJ2-3; the D gene is possibly TRBD2 (5 bases). V lost 7 bases, J lost 3 bases, and 14 bases lay in between. This CDR3 comprises 14 residues.

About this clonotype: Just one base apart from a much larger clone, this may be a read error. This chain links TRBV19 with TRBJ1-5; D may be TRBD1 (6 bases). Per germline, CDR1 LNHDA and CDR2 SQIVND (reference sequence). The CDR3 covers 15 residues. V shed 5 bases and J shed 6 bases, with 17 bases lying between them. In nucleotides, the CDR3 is TGTGCCAGTAGTGTAGGCCAGGGGCCTCTTCAGCCCCAGCATTTT. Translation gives CASSVGQGPLQPQHF.

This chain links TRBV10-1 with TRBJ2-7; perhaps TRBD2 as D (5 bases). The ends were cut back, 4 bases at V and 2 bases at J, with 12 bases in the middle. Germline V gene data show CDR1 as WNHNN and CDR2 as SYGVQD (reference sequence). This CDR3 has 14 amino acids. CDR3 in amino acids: CASSADFATYEQYF. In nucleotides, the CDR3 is TGCGCCAGCAGTGCGGACTTCGCTACCTACGAGCAGTACTTC.

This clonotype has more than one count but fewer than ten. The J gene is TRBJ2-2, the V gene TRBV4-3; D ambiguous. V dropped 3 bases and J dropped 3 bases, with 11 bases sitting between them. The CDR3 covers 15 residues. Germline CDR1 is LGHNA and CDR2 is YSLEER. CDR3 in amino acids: CASSQDHRYTGELFF. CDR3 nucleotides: TGCGCCAGCAGCCAGGACCACAGATACACCGGGGAGCTGTTTTTT.